The 12 T cell receptor beta chains below all came from one sample that was sequenced in a study of response to subunit inactivated influenza vaccine. TCRdb itself ran the RT-PCR reads through MiXCR, one entry per CDR3 protein. The sample contains some 640,000 distinct CDR3 sequences, roughly 13% of which appear only once. The sequences come from PBMCs from blood, collected 14 to 15 days before vaccination. The receptor set was obtained from a man over 45 who received an inactivated influenza vaccine.

V and J are TRBV12-3 or TRBV12-4 and TRBJ1-2; D unresolved. Deletions cut 1 base from V and 11 bases from J, with 8 bases between. This CDR3 has 11 amino acids. The chain's CDR3 is CASSLEPVYTF. The DNA of the CDR3 is TGTGCCAGCAGTTTAGAACCCGTTTACACCTTC.

The chain combines TRBV14 with TRBJ2-6; a weak D match, TRBD2 (6 bases). This CDR3 is 17 amino acids long. V was pared by 3 bases and J by 2 bases, with 14 bases between. The germline V gene encodes CDR1 SGHDN and CDR2 FVKESK. In DNA, the CDR3 is TGTGCCAGCAGCCACCTATCTTCGGGGGCTGGGGCCAACGTCCTGACTTTC. Protein sequence: CASSHLSSGAGANVLTF.

In its sample, this clonotype was seen a few times. The chain employs TRBV5-6 and TRBJ2-1; 10 positions agree with TRBD2. Germline V gene data show CDR1 as SGHDT and CDR2 as YYEEEE. The CDR3 is 16 residues long. V trimming: 3 bases; J trimming: 8 bases; junction bases outside the gene matches: 11. CDR3 in amino acids: CASSSASGRRADEQFF. The CDR3 nucleotides read TGTGCCAGCAGCTCGGCTAGCGGGAGAAGGGCCGATGAGCAGTTCTTC.

The table lists this clonotype with many counts. The CDR3 loop is CASSVGLSGSSYNEQFF. The CDR3 nucleotides read TGTGCCAGCAGCGTAGGACTCAGCGGGAGCTCCTACAATGAGCAGTTCTTC. The V and J genes are TRBV9 and TRBJ2-1, with TRBD2 identical over 8 bases. Trimming removed 0 bases from V and 0 bases from J; junction bases left unmatched: 5. The germline gives CDR1 SGDLS, CDR2 YYNGEE. The CDR3 is 17 amino acids. Together with reference TRBV9 and TRBJ2-1, the CDR3 gives the full variable domain: DSGVTQTPKHLITATGQRVTLRCSPRSGDLSVYWYQQSLDQGLQFLIQYYNGEERAKGNILERFSAQQFPDLHSELNLSSLELGDSALYFCASSVGLSGSSYNEQFFGPGTRLTVL.

This chain links TRBV6-1 with TRBJ1-5; weak D call: TRBD1 (5 bases). The CDR3 length is 15 residues. Trimming removed 7 bases from V and 0 bases from J, with 13 bases in between. From germline, CDR1 is MNHNS and CDR2 SASEGT. The CDR3 is CASKPGRTSNQPQHF. As DNA, the CDR3 is TGTGCCAGCAAGCCGGGACGGACTAGCAATCAGCCCCAGCATTTT.

The chain carries TRBV10-3 and TRBJ2-6; D is undetermined. The germline CDR1 and CDR2 sequences are ENHRY and SYGVKD. The V end was cut by 3 bases, the J end by 2 bases, with 11 bases between. The CDR3 is made up of 16 amino acids. The CDR3 loop reads CAISDPDITGANVLTF. The CDR3 DNA sequence: TGTGCCATCAGTGATCCCGACATAACTGGGGCCAACGTCCTGACTTTC.

J is TRBJ1-6 and V is TRBV20-1, with 7 bases aligning to TRBD1. The CDR3 extends over 15 amino acids. V trimming: 1 base; J trimming: 9 bases; junction bases outside the gene matches: 9. The germline V gene has CDR1 DFQATT and CDR2 SNEGSKA (reference sequence). The CDR3, as DNA: TGCAGTGCTAGAGTCATGCTAACAGGGGTTTCACCCCTCCACTTT. Its translation: CSARVMLTGVSPLHF.

The table lists this clonotype with a few counts. The chain is built from TRBV3-1 and TRBJ2-1; 10 nucleotides match TRBD2. V was pared by 8 bases and J by 5 bases, with 3 bases of the junction left unmatched. The CDR3 is 13 residues long. The germline gives CDR1 LGHDT, CDR2 YNNKEL (reference sequence). In DNA, the CDR3 is TGTGCCAGCCTCGGACTAGCGGACAATGAGCAGTTCTTC. Its translation is CASLGLADNEQFF.

This clonotype came up many times. The V call is TRBV27, the J call TRBJ2-1, with 10 bases fitting TRBD2. The CDR3 length is 15 residues. V was pared by 5 bases and J by 9 bases, with 10 bases of the junction left unmatched. CDR1 and CDR2 (germline): MNHEY, SMNVEV (reference sequence). CDR3 DNA: TGTGCCAGCAGTCCCCTACTAGCGGGGTCAGCTGAGCAGTTCTTC. This sequence encodes CASSPLLAGSAEQFF.

CDR3 in DNA: TGTGCCAGCAGTCCAGGTTACCAGGCGAGCACCGGGGAGCTGTTTTTT. Residues: CASSPGYQASTGELFF. The rearrangement links TRBV12-3 or TRBV12-4 to TRBJ2-2, with D hard to call. V was pared by 5 bases and J by 4 bases, with 17 bases between. This CDR3 region has 16 residues.

This clonotype has more than one count but fewer than ten. The CDR3 DNA reads TGTGCCAGCTCACCACAGAGACTGCAGACTAGCACAGATACGCAGTATTTT. Its translation is CASSPQRLQTSTDTQYF. The chain carries TRBV18 and TRBJ2-3, with D uncertain. V lost 1 base and J 0 bases, leaving 14 bases between the germline ends. Germline V gives CDR1 KGHSH, CDR2 LQKENI. The CDR3 contains 17 residues.

The CDR3 DNA reads as TGCGCCAGCAGTGATCACAGGGGCCCCGTCGATACGCAGTATTTT. Its translation is CASSDHRGPVDTQYF. V usage is TRBV10-1 and J usage is TRBJ2-3, with 7 positions matching TRBD1. V shed 3 bases, J shed 6 bases, and the junction held 9 bases outside the gene matches. This CDR3 region has 15 residues. Germline V CDR1 and CDR2: WNHNN, SYGVQD (reference sequence).